This TCR beta chain emerged from a study of T cells in Graves' hyperthyroidism and ophthalmopathy (dated by TCRdb to the late 2010s). A note on the overall study: Peripheral blood was collected at initial diagnosis, before any treatment. To identify distinguishing TCR V-J signatures, a discovery cohort of 100 patients was used, comprising 43 with Graves' ophthalmopathy and approximately 57 with stable Graves' hyperthyroidism. After blood sampling, hyperthyroidism patients were treated with methimazole at a starting dose of 30 mg daily, and ophthalmopathy patients were treated with high-dose intravenous methylprednisolone. The 100 or so discovery patients were divided at random into training and test sets in a 7:3 ratio. Prospective prediction of ophthalmopathy was tested in an independent validation cohort consisting of 18 to 20 hyperthyroidism patients and some 15 patients who later progressed to ophthalmopathy. Thyroid tissue and blood T-cell repertoires from about six Graves' hyperthyroidism patients were also compared in the study. The paper reports TCR Vbeta CDR3 sequencing of over 120 peripheral blood samples: 40 or so ophthalmopathy, over 70 hyperthyroidism and approximately 17 progressor patients. The paper as a whole reports these results and caveats: During validation, the model predicted progression to ophthalmopathy a median of around six months ahead of onset, with roughly 65% sensitivity and under 85% specificity. Ophthalmopathy was separated from stable hyperthyroidism by a 13 V-J signature model, with around 88% sensitivity and roughly 81% specificity obtained in cross-validation and 80%/75% obtained in testing. No statistical method was used to set the sample size in advance, and investigators knew the group allocation. Most expanded thyroid clonotypes (frequency above 0.001) were also found in blood, which suggests that blood repertoires may mirror thyroid immune responses.

Remarks on this clonotype: Its target antigen remains unknown. No much larger clonotype is one base removed from it; base qualities were not supplied.

Ophthalmopathy patients had moderately to severely active disease, Clinical Activity Score of at least 3, NOSPECS grade of at least 4, and duration under 3 months. Exclusion was applied to patients with uncontrolled infections, other autoimmune diseases, pregnancy or lactation. Diagnoses were established on the basis of clinical symptoms, serum thyroxine and TRAb, thyroid ultrasound, and orbital computed tomography. PBMCs were separated from 10 ml of fresh peripheral blood using Ficoll-Paque density gradient centrifugation. Total RNA was extracted with Trizol reagent, and quality was checked on an Agilent 2100 Bioanalyzer. Looking up the germline V gene yields CDR1 SGHRS and CDR2 YFSETQ. Compared with germline, V lacks 0 bases and J lacks 6 bases; bases without a gene match: 5. Counted from cysteine to phenylalanine, this CDR3 has 14 amino acids. The DNA shown is the 42-base CDR3, in frame from base 1.

The TCR beta CDR3 regions were amplified from the RNA transcripts. The first round of RT-PCR for the TCR CDR3 was performed with the HTBI primer set and the Qiagen OneStep RT-PCR kit. A second multiplex PCR round built the libraries, followed by size selection and purification. Libraries were sequenced paired-end with 100 bp reads on an Illumina HiSeq2000. Per the original workflow: SOAPnuke was used to process the raw data, with reads discarded if the reads contained adapters or uncalled bases, had a mean Phred below 15, or lacked an exact constant-primer or identifier match. High-quality paired reads were merged using COPE v1.2.5, and each unique nucleotide sequence was defined as a clonotype. Clonotypes were aligned to IMGT TRBV, TRBD and TRBJ reference segments using MiTCR v1.1. Only V-J combinations with frequency above 0.0001, covering 99% to 99.2% of repertoires, were analysed. The TCS score was defined as F50 (clonal expansion) divided by E x V (chaos), with BLOSUM62-based TCRdist calculated between CDR3 peptides within each V-J. Welch's t-statistics and random forest reduced around 520 V-J features to 13, which were used in a naive Bayes classifier (R e1071). TCRdb applied fastp at Q25 and MiXCR to the public reads, then kept only in-frame beta chains. Merged by CDR3 protein, the rows form single entries marked with the most common genes and DNA. The V and J calls here are based on TCRdb, not the publication. For this sample the table gives 500,000 or so distinct CDR3 sequences, of which 17% were detected only once. The ten largest clones add up to approximately 16% of the sample.

The sample was blood. The chain joins TRBV5-1 to TRBJ2-7, with 8 bases matching TRBD2. This TCR was recovered from a woman between 18 and 30 years old with Graves' ophthalmopathy. At the DNA level, the sequence is TGCGCCAGCAGCTTGGTGGCTAGCGGGCCCGAGCAGTACTTC. Translation gives CASSLVASGPEQYF.